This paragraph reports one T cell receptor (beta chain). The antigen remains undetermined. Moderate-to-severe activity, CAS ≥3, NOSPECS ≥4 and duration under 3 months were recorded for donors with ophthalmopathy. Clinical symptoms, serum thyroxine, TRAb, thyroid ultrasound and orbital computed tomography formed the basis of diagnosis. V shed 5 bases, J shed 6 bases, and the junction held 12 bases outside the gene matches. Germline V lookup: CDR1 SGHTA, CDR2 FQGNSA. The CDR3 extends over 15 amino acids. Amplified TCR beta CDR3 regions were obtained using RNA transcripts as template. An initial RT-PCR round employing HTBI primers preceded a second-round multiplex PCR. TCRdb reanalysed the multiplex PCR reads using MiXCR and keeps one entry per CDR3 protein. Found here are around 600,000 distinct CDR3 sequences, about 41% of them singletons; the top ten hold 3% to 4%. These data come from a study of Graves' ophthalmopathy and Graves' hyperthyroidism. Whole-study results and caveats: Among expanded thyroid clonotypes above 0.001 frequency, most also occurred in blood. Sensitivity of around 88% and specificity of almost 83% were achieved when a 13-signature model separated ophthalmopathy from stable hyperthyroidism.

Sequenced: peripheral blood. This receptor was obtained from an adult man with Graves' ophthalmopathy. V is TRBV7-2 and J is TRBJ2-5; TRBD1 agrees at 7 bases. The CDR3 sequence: CASSPDLGGRQTQYF. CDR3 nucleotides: TGTGCCAGCAGCCCAGATTTAGGGGGCCGGCAGACCCAGTACTTC.